This TCR beta chain was captured by sequencing in a study of T cell repertoires in cytomegalovirus infection. In the study overall: A matching HLA type, together with CMV infection, was signaled by public TCR beta signatures.

In TCRdb, the reads were re-called with MiXCR into one record per CDR3 protein. The sample carries 65,000 to 90,000 distinct CDR3 sequences, roughly 3.7% recorded once. The V segment lost 1 base and the J segment 5 bases; nucleotides outside the gene matches: 13. The germline CDR1 and CDR2 sequences are SGHAT and FQNNGV. The CDR3 is 20 amino acids. General study results and limits: The ex vivo response was dominated by HLA-C-restricted CMV-specific TCR beta clonotypes. Cumulative frequency of public TCR beta families picked out carriers of CMV plus the relevant HLA.

This clonotype has ten or more counts. Its antigen is not known. This TCR derives from a human donor in good health (CMV status not recorded). Some clones in this sample may be carry-over from other donors' samples. V is TRBV11-2 and J is TRBJ2-5, with TRBD2 identical over 16 bases. Sequencing used PBMCs. Here the CDR3 reads CASSLGGLPGLAGGGETQYF. The DNA of the CDR3 is TGTGCCAGCAGCTTAGGAGGGTTGCCGGGACTAGCGGGGGGGGGGGAGACCCAGTACTTC. Combining the CDR3 with reference TRBV11-2 and TRBJ2-5 gives the whole variable domain EAGVAQSPRYKIIEKRQSVAFWCNPISGHATLYWYQQILGQGPKLLIQFQNNGVVDDSQLPKDRFSAERLKGVDSTLKIQPAKLEDSAVYLCASSLGGLPGLAGGGETQYFGPGTRLLVL.